The 28 T cell receptor beta chains presented below share a single source sample, sequenced in a study of cytomegalovirus exposure and HLA in healthy donors. The PCR made use of 60 Vbeta and 13 Jbeta primers. Libraries were prepared by immunoSEQ multiplex PCR; TCRdb keeps only in-frame clonotypes and omits some of them. The sample consists of around 170,000 clones, roughly 83% of them appearing once. Material for sequencing was PBMCs. These receptors all come from a young woman in good health and CMV-seronegative.

The genes are TRBV5-1 and TRBJ2-7; 10 positions match TRBD1. Trimming removed 0 bases from V and 5 bases from J; junction bases left unmatched: 5. Germline assignment: CDR1 SGHRS and CDR2 YFSETQ. CDR3 length equals 15 residues. The CDR3 sequence: CASSLEDRGLNEQYF. The CDR3 DNA reads TGCGCCAGCAGCTTGGAAGACAGGGGGCTCAACGAGCAGTACTTC.

Only one count was recorded for this clone. The V gene is TRBV5-1, the J gene TRBJ2-1, with TRBD1 as a possible D gene (6 bases). V lost 0 bases and J 0 bases, leaving 10 bases between the germline ends. Germline V gives CDR1 SGHRS, CDR2 YFSETQ. The CDR3 extends over 16 amino acids. CDR3 in amino acids: CASSLGQVSSYNEQFF. The CDR3 DNA reads as TGCGCCAGCAGCTTGGGACAGGTGAGCTCCTACAATGAGCAGTTCTTC.

This sequence joins TRBV4-1 and TRBJ1-1; 7 positions agree with TRBD1. The germline gives CDR1 MGHRA, CDR2 YSYEKL. V gave up 5 bases and J gave up 0 bases; unmatched junction bases: 12. CDR3 length: 17 residues. Written as DNA, the CDR3 is TGCGCCAGCAGCTTCCGGGACAGCCACATTATGAACACTGAAGCTTTCTTT. Its protein is CASSFRDSHIMNTEAFF.

The CDR3 loop is CASSPPGAYSGNTIYF. The CDR3 DNA reads as TGTGCCAGCTCACCACCGGGAGCCTACTCTGGAAACACCATATATTTT. This chain links TRBV18 with TRBJ1-3; D is unclear. This CDR3 has 16 amino acids. The V gene's germline CDR1 is KGHSH and CDR2 LQKENI. V dropped 0 bases and J dropped 0 bases, with 9 bases sitting between them.

The chain combines TRBV7-6 with TRBJ1-1; TRBD1 might be the D (6 bases). CDR1 SGHVS and CDR2 FNYEAQ come from the germline V gene. The CDR3 consists of 16 residues. V dropped 3 bases and J dropped 0 bases, with 14 bases sitting between them. The CDR3 here is CASSFNSGQMNTEAFF. CDR3 DNA sequence: TGTGCCAGCAGCTTTAATTCCGGACAGATGAACACTGAAGCTTTCTTT.

The chain combines TRBV7-9 with TRBJ2-7, with TRBD2 matching 10 bases. The ends lost 2 bases at V and 4 bases at J; junction bases unmatched: 5. Germline CDR1 and CDR2: SEHNR and FQNEAQ (reference sequence). This CDR3 has 15 amino acids. CDR3 sequence: CASSLSPSGGYEQYF. The CDR3 DNA reads as TGTGCCAGCAGCTTATCCCCTAGCGGGGGATACGAGCAGTACTTC.

The chain couples TRBV6-4 to TRBJ1-5; TRBD1 aligns across 7 bases. CDR3 length: 17 amino acids. V gave up 4 bases and J gave up 0 bases; unmatched junction bases: 9. Germline loops: CDR1 MRHNA, CDR2 SNTAGT. Written as DNA, the CDR3 is TGTGCCAGCAGTGCCGCCACAGGGGCGGGTAGCAATCAGCCCCAGCATTTT. Its protein product is CASSAATGAGSNQPQHF.

V gene TRBV9 combines with J gene TRBJ2-7, with D possibly matching TRBD1 (6 bases). From germline, CDR1 is SGDLS and CDR2 YYNGEE. V lost 4 bases and J 4 bases, leaving 12 bases between the germline ends. The CDR3 runs to 13 residues. CDR3 DNA sequence: TGTGCCAGCAGCCCTCAGGGGTGGTACGAGCAGTACTTC. This codes for CASSPQGWYEQYF.

This sequence joins TRBV5-1 and TRBJ2-7; the match to TRBD2 covers 12 bases. The CDR3 is 16 residues long. CDR1 and CDR2 from the germline V gene are SGHRS and YFSETQ. The trim removed 4 bases at V and 0 bases at J, leaving 5 bases unmatched. CDR3: CASSLTSGGSSYEQYF. The CDR3 DNA reads as TGCGCCAGCAGCCTCACTAGCGGGGGGTCCTCCTACGAGCAGTACTTC.

As DNA, the CDR3 is TGTGCCAGTAGTATACAGGAGGGCTATGGCTACACCTTC. Its protein product is CASSIQEGYGYTF. V and J are TRBV19 and TRBJ1-2; D ambiguous. The V gene's germline CDR1 is LNHDA and CDR2 SQIVND (reference sequence). V gave up 2 bases and J gave up 4 bases, with 8 bases separating them. The CDR3 spans 13 residues.

The J gene is TRBJ2-7, the V gene TRBV19; weak D call: TRBD2 (7 bases). Trimming pared 5 bases from V and 3 bases from J, leaving 14 bases between. The CDR3 length is 14 residues. CDR1 is LNHDA and CDR2 is SQIVND in the germline V gene (reference sequence). DNA of the CDR3: TGTGCCAGTAGTCGGTCGGGGGGCCTCTACGAGCAGTACTTC. Amino acids: CASSRSGGLYEQYF.

The V call is TRBV11-1, the J call TRBJ2-7; 7 bases fit TRBD2. This CDR3 contains 15 residues. Unmatched junction bases numbered 7, after V lost 3 bases and J lost 2 bases. Germline V gene lookup returns CDR1 SGHAT and CDR2 FQDESV (reference sequence). CDR3 nucleotide sequence: TGTGCCAGCAGCTTGGGGCCCGGGGGGACCTACGAGCAGTACTTC. Translating gives CASSLGPGGTYEQYF.

This chain joins TRBV6-5 and TRBJ2-1, with 12 nucleotides matching TRBD2. This CDR3 is built from 15 residues. Germline-derived CDR1 and CDR2 are MNHEY and SVGAGI. The V and J ends lost 5 bases and 7 bases, in that order; junction bases with no gene match: 6. The CDR3 nucleotides read TGTGCCAGCAGTCCTAGCGGGGGGGCCGGGAATGAGCAGTTCTTC. Its protein product is CASSPSGGAGNEQFF.

Only one count was recorded for this clone. The chain uses TRBV4-1 and TRBJ1-4; 7 bases align to TRBD1. CDR3 length: 15 residues. Looked up from germline, CDR1 is MGHRA and CDR2 is YSYEKL. J gave up 8 bases and V 3 bases, and 9 bases lay outside the gene matches. CDR3 region: CASSHSGTAGEKLFF. In nucleotides, the CDR3 is TGCGCCAGCAGCCACTCCGGGACAGCAGGAGAAAAACTGTTTTTT.

V and J are TRBV4-2 and TRBJ2-7; maybe TRBD1 (5 bases). This CDR3 has 13 amino acids. Per germline, CDR1 LGHNA and CDR2 YNFKEQ. Trimming took 1 base from V and 3 from J, leaving 7 bases between them. CDR3 protein: CASSQGGDYEQYF. The CDR3 bases are TGTGCCAGCAGCCAAGGGGGCGACTACGAGCAGTACTTC.

V is TRBV9 and J is TRBJ1-1; tentative D call: TRBD1 (5 bases). V was clipped by 3 bases and J by 4 bases, with 16 bases between them. CDR1 SGDLS and CDR2 YYNGEE come from the germline V gene. The CDR3 consists of 15 residues. The CDR3 is CASSADPFQGTEAFF. The CDR3 DNA reads TGTGCCAGCAGCGCCGACCCTTTTCAGGGCACTGAAGCTTTCTTT.

The rearrangement uses TRBV27 and TRBJ2-2; D uncertain. The V gene's germline CDR1 is MNHEY and CDR2 SMNVEV (reference sequence). Trimming stripped 2 bases from V and 3 bases from J, with 10 bases between. The CDR3 consists of 15 residues. CDR3 nucleotides: TGTGCCAGCAGTTTAGAACACCCTCACACCGGGGAGCTGTTTTTT. Protein sequence: CASSLEHPHTGELFF.

CDR3 protein: CASSQEESSYNSPLHF. CDR3 coding DNA: TGCGCCAGCAGCCAAGAAGAGAGCTCCTATAATTCACCCCTCCACTTT. The chain recombines TRBV4-1 with TRBJ1-6; D is unresolved. The V gene's germline CDR1 is MGHRA and CDR2 YSYEKL. CDR3 length: 16 residues. The V end was cut by 0 bases, the J end by 0 bases, with 6 bases between.

The genes are TRBV6-5 and TRBJ1-2; D gene ambiguous. With 2 bases removed from V and 4 bases from J, the gap between germline ends came to 11 bases. The CDR3 covers 14 residues. CDR1 is MNHEY, CDR2 SVGAGI, per germline. CDR3 nucleotides: TGTGCCAGCAGTTACGGAGGAACCTTCTATGGCTACACCTTC. It is translated as CASSYGGTFYGYTF.

The V call is TRBV5-1, the J call TRBJ2-6; perhaps TRBD1 as D (7 bases). CDR3 length equals 17 residues. Germline V CDR1 and CDR2: SGHRS, YFSETQ. The germline V and J ends were trimmed by 0 bases and 0 bases, with 10 bases remaining between them. The CDR3 sequence: CASSLAGGFSGANVLTF. CDR3 coding DNA: TGCGCCAGCAGCTTGGCAGGGGGGTTCTCTGGGGCCAACGTCCTGACTTTC.

V gene TRBV6-5 combines with J gene TRBJ1-2; D is possibly TRBD1 (6 bases). Trimming pared 7 bases from V and 8 bases from J, leaving 23 bases between. This CDR3 has 15 amino acids. Germline V gene lookup returns CDR1 MNHEY and CDR2 SVGAGI. The CDR3 DNA follows: TGTGCCAGCATCCAAAGGGGGGGCCCCTTGGGAGGCTACACCTTC. Its translation: CASIQRGGPLGGYTF.

The chain has TRBV4-1 and TRBJ1-4, with a tentative D call TRBD1 (5 bases). CDR3 size: 13 residues. Germline lookup yields CDR1 MGHRA and CDR2 YSYEKL. Trimming removed 4 bases at V and 9 bases at J, with 12 bases between. The CDR3 nucleotides are TGCGCCAGCAGCCCCGGAGGGGTGCAAAAACTGTTTTTT. This gives the protein CASSPGGVQKLFF.

This clone was counted a few times. The chain joins TRBV19 to TRBJ2-3; TRBD2 matches 9 bases. From germline, CDR1 is LNHDA and CDR2 SQIVND (reference sequence). Trimming cost V 4 bases and J 2 bases; bases outside gene matches: 7. The CDR3 contains 16 residues. CDR3 amino acids: CASSRGLAGLTDTQYF. CDR3 nucleotide sequence: TGTGCCAGTAGTAGAGGTCTAGCGGGGCTCACAGATACGCAGTATTTT.

This clone was seen just once. The chain has TRBV5-1 and TRBJ1-1; no clear D. This CDR3 has 14 residues. V was pared by 0 bases and J by 2 bases, with 8 bases between. Germline V gene lookup returns CDR1 SGHRS and CDR2 YFSETQ. CDR3 residues: CASSLGTHNTEAFF. The DNA of the CDR3 is TGCGCCAGCAGCTTGGGGACTCATAACACTGAAGCTTTCTTT.

This rearrangement joins TRBV6-1 to TRBJ2-5, with 7 bases matching TRBD2. V gave up 6 bases and J gave up 3 bases; unmatched junction bases: 4. Germline CDR1 is MNHNS and CDR2 is SASEGT. CDR3 length equals 13 residues. The CDR3 sequence: CASSFGGEETQYF. The CDR3 DNA reads as TGTGCCAGCAGCTTTGGGGGGGAAGAGACCCAGTACTTC.

V and J are TRBV6-5 and TRBJ1-1, with TRBD1 as a possible D gene (6 bases). Trimming left V 0 bases short and J 5 bases short, with 10 bases between. The CDR3 spans 14 residues. Germline V gives CDR1 MNHEY, CDR2 SVGAGI. CDR3 sequence reads: CASSYSTGKTEAFF. CDR3 DNA sequence: TGTGCCAGCAGTTACTCTACAGGGAAGACTGAAGCTTTCTTT.

The sample holds one count of this clone. An end of the junction does not agree with germline; a read error may underlie this. V and J are TRBV7-9 and TRBJ1-6; D unresolved. Germline assignment: CDR1 SEHNR and CDR2 FQNEAQ (reference sequence). The CDR3 runs 14 residues. The CDR3 loop reads CSSSLARRTSPLHF. CDR3 coding DNA: TGTTCCAGCAGCTTAGCCAGGAGGACTTCACCCCTCCACTTT.

This clone came up a few times. The gene calls are TRBV4-1 and TRBJ2-1; 12 bases align to TRBD2. Trimming cost V 6 bases and J 2 bases; bases outside gene matches: 8. The germline CDR1 and CDR2 sequences are MGHRA and YSYEKL. The CDR3 totals 17 residues. CDR3 amino acids: CASSEETSGGPYNEQFF. In nucleotides, the CDR3 is TGCGCCAGCAGTGAAGAGACTAGCGGGGGACCCTACAATGAGCAGTTCTTC.